These 24 T cell receptor beta chains share one sample of origin, sequenced in a study of technical replicates of blood from several donors. Produced via immunoSEQ multiplex PCR; TCRdb's table is partial and in-frame only. This table holds tens of thousands of clones, just under 95% found once. The sample comprised T cells isolated from PBMCs. These receptors originate from a human donor in good health.

This clone was seen once. The rearrangement uses TRBV7-9 and TRBJ2-1; D is possibly TRBD1 (7 bases). Germline CDR1 reads SEHNR; CDR2 reads FQNEAQ (reference sequence). V lost 6 bases to trimming and J lost 7 bases, with 25 bases between them. CDR3 length: 17 amino acids. CDR3: CASSPGGQGGGWNEQFF. CDR3 nucleotide sequence: TGTGCCAGCAGTCCCGGTGGTCAGGGGGGCGGGTGGAATGAGCAGTTCTTC.

The V call is TRBV4-1, the J call TRBJ2-1; D is undetermined. Germline CDR1 is MGHRA and CDR2 is YSYEKL. V was pared by 1 base and J by 0 bases, with 7 bases between. CDR3 length equals 15 residues. The CDR3 reads CASSQVESSYNEQFF. The CDR3 nucleotides read TGCGCCAGCAGCCAAGTCGAGAGCTCCTACAATGAGCAGTTCTTC.

The chain carries TRBV10-1 and TRBJ2-7; D gene unclear. Germline assignment: CDR1 WNHNN and CDR2 SYGVQD (reference sequence). The CDR3 has 12 residues. V lost 2 bases to trimming and J lost 2 bases, with 4 bases between them. CDR3 protein: CASSESTYEQYF. The CDR3 coding sequence is TGCGCCAGCAGTGAGAGCACCTACGAGCAGTACTTC.

This clone was observed once. The J gene is TRBJ1-2, the V gene TRBV5-1; 8 bases agree with TRBD1. This CDR3 is 17 amino acids long. V lost 5 bases, J lost 0 bases, and 12 bases stayed unmatched. Germline CDR1 and CDR2: SGHRS and YFSETQ. The CDR3 DNA reads as TGCGCCAGCAGTCCCGGACAGGGCGCCTCCTCTAACTATGGCTACACCTTC. Protein product: CASSPGQGASSNYGYTF.

V and J are TRBV7-9 and TRBJ1-2, with D unresolved. The CDR3 is 12 amino acids. V was clipped by 3 bases and J by 11 bases, with 13 bases between them. Germline assignment: CDR1 SEHNR and CDR2 FQNEAQ (reference sequence). The CDR3 loop is CASSLTQAPYTF. In DNA, the CDR3 is TGTGCCAGCAGCTTGACCCAGGCCCCATACACCTTC.

Written as DNA, the CDR3 is TGTGCCAGCAGCTTAGGGGGTAGCGGGCAGGATGCAGATACGCAGTATTTT. It specifies CASSLGGSGQDADTQYF. This chain joins TRBV11-3 and TRBJ2-3, with 7 positions matching TRBD2. Germline values: CDR1 SGHNT, CDR2 YENEEA. There are 17 residues in the CDR3. V lost 1 base to trimming and J lost 4 bases; unmatched junction nucleotides: 11.

This chain joins TRBV6-1 and TRBJ1-2, with D maybe TRBD1 (6 bases). Germline CDR1 and CDR2: MNHNS and SASEGT. The CDR3 consists of 14 residues. V lost 7 bases to trimming and J lost 8 bases, with 20 bases between them. The CDR3 nucleotides are TGTGCCAGCATTCCCGGGACACTAGTCGGCGGCTACACCTTC. Translation gives CASIPGTLVGGYTF.

The rearrangement joins TRBV9 to TRBJ1-1; perhaps TRBD1 as D (5 bases). V was clipped by 3 bases and J by 7 bases, with 10 bases between them. CDR3 size: 12 residues. Germline CDR1 is SGDLS and CDR2 is YYNGEE. The CDR3 DNA reads TGTGCCAGCAGCGAGAGGACAATTGAAGCTTTCTTT. Amino acid sequence: CASSERTIEAFF.

The chain has TRBV2 and TRBJ1-2; 7 bases map to TRBD1. Germline CDR1 reads SNHLY; CDR2 reads FYNNEI. The length of the CDR3 is 13 residues. Unmatched junction bases numbered 5, after V lost 3 bases and J lost 7 bases. As DNA, the CDR3 is TGTGCCAGCAGTGAGAAGGGGGCTATTGGCTACACCTTC. This codes for CASSEKGAIGYTF.

This chain links TRBV18 with TRBJ2-1; D may be TRBD1 (5 bases). CDR1 is KGHSH, CDR2 LQKENI, per germline. The CDR3 length is 16 residues. Between the trimmed V and J ends, which lost 0 bases and 3 bases, there was a span of 12 bases. In DNA, the CDR3 is TGTGCCAGCTCACCACCAGAGACAGCAGGCTACAATGAGCAGTTCTTC. Its protein product is CASSPPETAGYNEQFF.

This chain uses TRBV6-5 with TRBJ1-2, with a tentative D call TRBD1 (5 bases). Germline V gene sequence: CDR1 MNHEY, CDR2 SVGAGI. This CDR3 is built from 13 residues. Trimming pared 7 bases from V and 11 bases from J, leaving 20 bases between. CDR3 sequence (DNA): TGTGCCAGCAACCACGGGGGGGGGACCCCGTACACCTTC. Amino acid sequence: CASNHGGGTPYTF.

The chain combines TRBV4-1 with TRBJ1-5; D is perhaps TRBD1 (6 bases). This CDR3 region has 15 residues. Germline lookup yields CDR1 MGHRA and CDR2 YSYEKL. Trimming stripped 3 bases from V and 5 bases from J, with 14 bases between. The CDR3 here is CASSQTRDTYQPQHF. The DNA of the CDR3 is TGCGCCAGCAGCCAGACCAGGGACACCTATCAGCCCCAGCATTTT.

The chain employs TRBV6-5 and TRBJ1-2; perhaps TRBD1 as D (5 bases). Trimming removed 8 bases at V and 3 bases at J, with 19 bases between. The CDR3 extends over 15 amino acids. The germline V gene encodes CDR1 MNHEY and CDR2 SVGAGI. DNA of the CDR3: TGTGCCAGCGCAAAACCCTCGGCAGGGCACTATGGCTACACCTTC. Translating gives CASAKPSAGHYGYTF.

This clone was detected a few times. The genes are TRBV4-1 and TRBJ2-7; 7 nucleotides match TRBD2. This CDR3 has 16 residues. V was pared by 4 bases and J by 2 bases, with 11 bases of the junction left unmatched. Germline V gene lookup returns CDR1 MGHRA and CDR2 YSYEKL. CDR3 bases: TGCGCCAGCAGCCTCCAGAAGAGCGGGAACCCCTACGAGCAGTACTTC. Protein sequence: CASSLQKSGNPYEQYF.

The chain combines TRBV18 with TRBJ1-1; possible D gene TRBD1, 5 bases. The ends were cut back, 3 bases at V and 4 bases at J, with 21 bases in the middle. The V gene's germline CDR1 is KGHSH and CDR2 LQKENI. This CDR3 has 17 residues. CDR3 in amino acids: CASSPRVGPIVPTEAFF. In nucleotides, the CDR3 is TGTGCCAGCTCACCCAGGGTAGGGCCGATCGTTCCCACTGAAGCTTTCTTT.

The chain is built from TRBV4-1 and TRBJ2-1; perhaps TRBD1 as D (5 bases). Germline V gene sequence: CDR1 MGHRA, CDR2 YSYEKL. This CDR3 region has 15 residues. The V end lost 0 bases, the J end lost 8 bases, and 14 bases lay between the germline ends. CDR3 sequence reads: CASSQDSSLGDEQFF. CDR3 bases: TGCGCCAGCAGCCAAGATAGCTCTCTAGGGGATGAGCAGTTCTTC.

V usage is TRBV11-2 and J usage is TRBJ1-3, with D unclear. The CDR3 runs 16 residues. Trimming removed 2 bases from V and 0 bases from J, with 11 bases in between. The germline CDR1 and CDR2 sequences are SGHAT and FQNNGV. The CDR3 here is CASSLNLGSSGNTIYF. In DNA, the CDR3 is TGTGCCAGCAGCTTAAACTTGGGCAGCTCTGGAAACACCATATATTTT.

J is TRBJ1-5 and V is TRBV19, with TRBD1 as a possible D gene (5 bases). Trimming pared 4 bases from V and 2 bases from J, leaving 15 bases between. The CDR3 loop spans 16 amino acids. Looked up from germline, CDR1 is LNHDA and CDR2 is SQIVND (reference sequence). CDR3 nucleotides: TGTGCCAGTAGTAGGGGCCGTTGGGCGGGCAATCAGCCCCAGCATTTT. It translates to CASSRGRWAGNQPQHF.

The chain joins TRBV10-2 to TRBJ2-5, with TRBD1 matching over 8 bases. The end of the DNA aligns better with TRBJ2-7, so the J call may be wrong. The CDR3 covers 13 residues. Germline values: CDR1 WSHSY, CDR2 SAAADI. Here the CDR3 reads CASRRQGTYEQYF. The CDR3 nucleotides are TGCGCCAGCAGGAGACAGGGGACCTACGAGCAGTACTTC.

J is TRBJ2-3 and V is TRBV5-1, with 11 bases lining up with TRBD2. In germline, CDR1 is SGHRS, CDR2 YFSETQ. V trimming: 3 bases; J trimming: 5 bases; junction bases outside the gene matches: 8. The CDR3 runs 16 residues. The CDR3 DNA sequence: TGCGCCAGCAGCTCTACTAGCGGGAGTTTGGTAGATACGCAGTATTTT. Translated, it gives CASSSTSGSLVDTQYF.

The chain employs TRBV30 and TRBJ2-7; possibly TRBD2 for D (6 bases). The V gene's germline CDR1 is GTSNPN and CDR2 SVGIG (reference sequence). V lost 5 bases to trimming and J lost 3 bases, with 8 bases between them. This CDR3 contains 11 residues. CDR3 sequence reads: CAWGDFYEQYF. CDR3 nucleotides: TGTGCCTGGGGGGACTTCTACGAGCAGTACTTC.

DNA for the CDR3: TGTGCCAGTAAACCACAGGGGGGGGCCAACGTCCTGACTTTC. Translating gives CASKPQGGANVLTF. J is TRBJ2-6 and V is TRBV19, with TRBD1 matching 7 bases. V gave up 7 bases and J gave up 4 bases; unmatched junction bases: 4. The CDR3 runs 14 residues. CDR1 is LNHDA, CDR2 SQIVND, per germline (reference sequence).

The chain couples TRBV9 to TRBJ2-3, with 9 nucleotides matching TRBD1. The CDR3 runs to 16 residues. Trimming took 6 bases from V and 0 from J; bases not matched to a gene: 8. The germline CDR1 and CDR2 sequences are SGDLS and YYNGEE. CDR3 nucleotide sequence: TGTGCCAGCACCCCCTGGGGACAGGGAAGCACAGATACGCAGTATTTT. Amino acid sequence: CASTPWGQGSTDTQYF.

The CDR3 nucleotides are TGTGCCAGCAGTTTTAAACAGAGCAATCAGCCCCAGCATTTT. It is translated as CASSFKQSNQPQHF. The rearrangement uses TRBV28 and TRBJ1-5; D is ambiguous. The germline V gene encodes CDR1 MDHEN and CDR2 SYDVKM. Trimming pared 3 bases from V and 1 base from J, leaving 7 bases between. The CDR3 runs 14 residues.